Below, 24 T cell receptor beta chains from the same sample are listed, as sequenced in a study of T cell responses to AZD1222 COVID-19 vaccine. Clones were sequenced by immunoSEQ multiplex PCR, and TCRdb holds only the in-frame ones, with some missing. The sample has 60,000 to 75,000 clones, 75% to 85% seen once. The material was peripheral blood, obtained on day 0 of AZD1222 vaccination. These receptors all stem from an adult in good health.

This clone was found once. The chain uses TRBV5-8 and TRBJ2-7, with unresolved D. Germline-derived CDR1 and CDR2 are SGHTS and YDEGEE. The germline V and J ends were trimmed by 4 bases and 3 bases, with 11 bases remaining between them. This CDR3 is built from 13 residues. CDR3 nucleotides: TGTGCCAGCAGCCGCGCCGCCGGCTACGAGCAGTACTTC. It specifies CASSRAAGYEQYF.

V and J are TRBV7-2 and TRBJ1-1, with D possibly being TRBD1 (5 bases). The CDR3 has 15 residues. The germline gives CDR1 SGHTA, CDR2 FQGNSA. V lost 4 bases to trimming and J lost 5 bases, with 17 bases between them. This CDR3 reads CASSSPTGGGTEAFF. The CDR3 coding sequence is TGTGCCAGCAGCTCCCCTACGGGGGGGGGAACTGAAGCTTTCTTT.

V gene TRBV2 combines with J gene TRBJ2-3; D is ambiguous. Looked up from germline, CDR1 is SNHLY and CDR2 is FYNNEI. This CDR3 is built from 15 residues. V lost 0 bases and J lost 0, with 7 bases in between. The CDR3 sequence: CASSEALSSTDTQYF. In DNA, the CDR3 is TGTGCCAGCAGTGAAGCGCTTAGCAGCACAGATACGCAGTATTTT.

The V call is TRBV28, the J call TRBJ1-2; D unresolved. The CDR3 has 14 amino acids. V dropped 8 bases and J dropped 0 bases, with 13 bases sitting between them. The germline CDR1 and CDR2 sequences are MDHEN and SYDVKM. The DNA of the CDR3 is TGTGCCAGCTCGAGTCCCGGGGCTAACTATGGCTACACCTTC. Translated, it gives CASSSPGANYGYTF.

The chain recombines TRBV3-1 (or the pseudogene TRBV3-2) with TRBJ2-7; TRBD2 matches at 13 bases. Germline V gives CDR1 LGHDT, CDR2 YNNKEL (reference sequence). The CDR3 is 18 residues long. J gave up 2 bases and V 0 bases, and 7 bases lay outside the gene matches. Here the CDR3 DNA reads TGTGCCAGCAGCCAAGAAACTAGCGGGAGGGCCAGACCCTACGAGCAGTACTTC. It translates to CASSQETSGRARPYEQYF.

The V call is TRBV7-8, the J call TRBJ2-7; D may be TRBD1 (5 bases). V lost 4 bases to trimming and J lost 4 bases, with 14 bases between them. This CDR3 contains 14 residues. CDR1 is SGHVS and CDR2 is FQNEAQ in the germline V gene. CDR3 loop: CASSSPRTPYEQYV. As DNA, the CDR3 is TGTGCCAGCAGCTCCCCGAGGACACCGTACGAGCAGTACGTC.

This chain uses TRBV5-6 with TRBJ2-2; unclear D gene. This CDR3 is built from 14 residues. The V end was cut by 4 bases, the J end by 3 bases, with 10 bases between. Germline loops: CDR1 SGHDT, CDR2 YYEEEE. This CDR3 reads CASSLDLDTGELFF. The CDR3 DNA reads TGTGCCAGCAGCCTGGATCTAGACACCGGGGAGCTGTTTTTT.

This chain's CDR3 is CATSDHYNEQFF. CDR3 DNA sequence: TGTGCCACCAGTGACCACTACAATGAGCAGTTCTTC. J is TRBJ2-1 and V is TRBV24-1; D ambiguous. The CDR3 sequence is 12 residues long. From germline, CDR1 is KGHDR and CDR2 SFDVKD. Trimming took 4 bases from V and 3 from J, leaving 3 bases between them.

This clone has a single count. This chain joins TRBV28 and TRBJ1-1; D is unclear. Germline V gene data show CDR1 as MDHEN and CDR2 as SYDVKM. This CDR3 contains 12 residues. V was shortened by 6 bases and J by 7 bases, with 12 bases between the two germline ends. DNA of the CDR3: TGTGCCAGCAGCCTTGGGCGGTTTGAAGCTTTCTTT. It encodes CASSLGRFEAFF. Based on the CDR3 plus reference TRBV28 and TRBJ1-1, the full variable domain is DVKVTQSSRYLVKRTGEKVFLECVQDMDHENMFWYRQDPGLGLRLIYFSYDVKMKEKGDIPEGYSVSREKKERFSLILESASTNQTSMYLCASSLGRFEAFFGQGTRLTVV.

The chain links TRBV4-1 to TRBJ1-6, with 7 bases that match TRBD1. The length of the CDR3 is 17 residues. Germline V gene data show CDR1 as MGHRA and CDR2 as YSYEKL. J lost 9 bases, V lost 0 bases, and 11 bases had no gene match. CDR3 sequence reads: CASSQDRGGRDSSPLHF. The CDR3 nucleotides are TGCGCCAGCAGCCAAGATAGGGGGGGCCGGGACAGTTCACCCCTCCACTTT.

The chain combines TRBV23-1 with TRBJ2-7; 10 positions match TRBD2. TRBV23-1 falls under the ORF class, with uncertain function. The CDR3 length is 16 residues. The V and J ends lost 5 bases and 3 bases, in that order; junction bases with no gene match: 10. The DNA for the CDR3 is TGCGCCAGCAGTTCTTTGAGGACTAGCGGAAACTACGAGCAGTACGTC. Translation: CASSSLRTSGNYEQYV.

This rearrangement joins TRBV4-1 to TRBJ1-1; the D gene is possibly TRBD1 (5 bases). CDR3 length: 14 residues. Germline V CDR1 and CDR2: MGHRA, YSYEKL. V lost 3 bases, J lost 1 base, and 9 bases lay in between. DNA for the CDR3: TGCGCCAGCAGCCAGGGGCGGGGGAACACTGAAGCTTTCTTT. Its protein product is CASSQGRGNTEAFF.

The rearrangement joins TRBV18 to TRBJ2-3; D is uncertain. Trimming took 4 bases from V and 0 from J, leaving 2 bases between them. This CDR3 contains 12 residues. Germline values: CDR1 KGHSH, CDR2 LQKENI. The CDR3 is CASSHSTDTQYF. As DNA, the CDR3 is TGTGCCAGCTCACATAGCACAGATACGCAGTATTTT.

The chain recombines TRBV28 with TRBJ1-1; weak D call: TRBD1 (6 bases). CDR3 size: 13 residues. Germline V gene sequence: CDR1 MDHEN, CDR2 SYDVKM. The V gene lost 4 bases and the J gene lost 6 bases, with 12 bases spanning the gap. The CDR3 DNA sequence: TGTGCCAGCAGTTCCTACAGGGCCCCTGAAGCTTTCTTT. Amino acid sequence: CASSSYRAPEAFF.

This chain joins TRBV28 and TRBJ2-2; D is uncertain. Germline V gene data show CDR1 as MDHEN and CDR2 as SYDVKM. Trimming left V 3 bases short and J 0 bases short, with 8 bases between. CDR3 length equals 15 residues. CDR3 bases: TGTGCCAGCAGTTTGGTACAGCCGAACACCGGGGAGCTGTTTTTT. This translates into CASSLVQPNTGELFF.

This clone was counted a single time. The J gene is TRBJ2-4, the V gene TRBV7-2; the D gene is possibly TRBD1 (5 bases). There are 14 residues in the CDR3. Deletions cut 8 bases from V and 2 bases from J, with 13 bases between. In germline, CDR1 is SGHTA, CDR2 FQGNSA. The CDR3 is CASGPGQPKNIQYF. The CDR3 DNA sequence: TGTGCCAGCGGGCCAGGGCAACCCAAAAACATTCAGTACTTC.

The J gene is TRBJ1-2, the V gene TRBV25-1; D gene unclear. CDR3 size: 14 residues. Germline V CDR1 and CDR2: MGHDK, SYGVNS. Trimming shortened V by 0 bases and J by 0 bases, and 5 bases separated the two germline ends. This CDR3 reads CASSEYGPNYGYTF. The DNA for the CDR3 is TGTGCCAGCAGTGAATACGGGCCTAACTATGGCTACACCTTC.

The rearrangement joins TRBV20-1 to TRBJ2-7; 14 nucleotides align to TRBD2. The V and J ends lost 3 bases and 2 bases, in that order; junction bases with no gene match: 6. Germline V gene lookup returns CDR1 DFQATT and CDR2 SNEGSKA (reference sequence). The CDR3 has 16 residues. DNA of the CDR3: TGCAGTGCTAGTCCGGGACTAGCGGGAGTAGCCTACGAGCAGTACTTC. As protein: CSASPGLAGVAYEQYF.

V and J are TRBV28 and TRBJ2-7, with 11 bases lining up with TRBD2. The length of the CDR3 is 15 residues. V trimming: 2 bases; J trimming: 0 bases; junction bases outside the gene matches: 0. In germline, CDR1 is MDHEN, CDR2 SYDVKM. The CDR3 loop reads CASSLTSGSSYEQYF. The CDR3 DNA follows: TGTGCCAGCAGTTTAACTAGCGGGAGCTCCTACGAGCAGTACTTC.

The V and J genes are TRBV21-1 and TRBJ1-2. TRBV21-1 is a pseudogene segment. This CDR3 comprises 15 residues. The DNA of the CDR3 is TGTGCCAGCAGCAAAATAGGACCCAGGAGCTATGGCTACACCTTC. This gives the protein CASSKIGPRSYGYTF.

The rearrangement uses TRBV7-2 and TRBJ1-1; D ambiguous. Trimming removed 7 bases from V and 6 bases from J, with 21 bases in between. Looked up from germline, CDR1 is SGHTA and CDR2 is FQGNSA. The CDR3 runs 15 residues. As DNA, the CDR3 is TGTGCCAGCACCTTGACACTGTTTAGAGAGCCTGAAGCTTTCTTT. Translating gives CASTLTLFREPEAFF.

The CDR3 is CASSMGGDYNEQFF. Here the CDR3 DNA reads TGTGCCAGTAGTATGGGTGGGGACTACAATGAGCAGTTCTTC. V gene TRBV19 combines with J gene TRBJ2-1, with no clear D. This CDR3 has 14 residues. CDR1 LNHDA and CDR2 SQIVND come from the germline V gene (reference sequence). V was trimmed by 3 bases and J by 3 bases, leaving 9 bases between them.

The J gene is TRBJ1-3, the V gene TRBV2, with D hard to call. The V and J ends lost 6 bases and 3 bases respectively, with 9 bases between them. The CDR3 is 13 amino acids. Germline loops: CDR1 SNHLY, CDR2 FYNNEI. The CDR3 is CASSVSSGNTIYF. The DNA of the CDR3 is TGTGCCAGCAGCGTCAGCAGTGGAAACACCATATATTTT.

V gene TRBV14 combines with J gene TRBJ1-4; D possibly corresponds to TRBD1 (5 bases). V lost 5 bases and J lost 2, with 6 bases in between. CDR3 size: 13 residues. CDR1 and CDR2 from the germline V gene are SGHDN and FVKESK. The CDR3 loop reads CASSGGTNEKLFF. The DNA of the CDR3 is TGTGCCAGCAGCGGGGGGACTAATGAAAAACTGTTTTTT. The full variable domain, its missing parts supplied by reference TRBV14 and TRBJ1-4, is EAGVTQFPSHSVIEKGQTVTLRCDPISGHDNLYWYRRVMGKEIKFLLHFVKESKQDESGMPNNRFLAERTGGTYSTLKVQPAELEDSGVYFCASSGGTNEKLFFGSGTQLSVL.